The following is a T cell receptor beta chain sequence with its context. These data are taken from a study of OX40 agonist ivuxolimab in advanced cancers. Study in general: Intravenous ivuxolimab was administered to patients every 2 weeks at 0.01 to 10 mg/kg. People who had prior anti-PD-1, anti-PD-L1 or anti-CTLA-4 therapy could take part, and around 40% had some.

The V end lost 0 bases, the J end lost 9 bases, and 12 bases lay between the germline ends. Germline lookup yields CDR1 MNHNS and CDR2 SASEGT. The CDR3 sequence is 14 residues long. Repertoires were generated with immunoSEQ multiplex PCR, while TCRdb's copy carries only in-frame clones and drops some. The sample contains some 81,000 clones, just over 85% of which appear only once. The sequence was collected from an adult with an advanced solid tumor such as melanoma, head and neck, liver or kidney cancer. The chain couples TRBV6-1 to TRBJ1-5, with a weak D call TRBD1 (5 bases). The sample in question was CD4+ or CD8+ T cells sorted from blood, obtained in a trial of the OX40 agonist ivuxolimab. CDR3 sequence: CASSEAWGPGPQHF. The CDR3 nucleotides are TGTGCCAGCAGTGAAGCTTGGGGCCCGGGGCCCCAGCATTTT.